A single sample is the source of the 30 T cell receptor beta chains below, sequenced in a study of OX40 agonist ivuxolimab in advanced cancers. Using immunoSEQ multiplex PCR, the repertoire was profiled, and TCRdb retains in-frame clones only, with some absent. The sample carries 80,000 or so clones, around 91% recorded once. The material sequenced was CD4+ or CD8+ T cells sorted from blood, taken in a trial of the OX40 agonist ivuxolimab. These receptors were collected from an adult with an advanced solid tumor such as melanoma, head and neck, liver or kidney cancer.

V gene TRBV29-1 combines with J gene TRBJ2-7; D is uncertain. Germline lookup yields CDR1 SQVTM and CDR2 ANQGSEA. The length of the CDR3 is 11 residues. V was cut by 4 bases and J by 9 bases, with 13 bases left in between. The CDR3 bases are TGCAGCGTTGGAATCGGAGTAGGGCAGTACTTC. Its protein is CSVGIGVGQYF.

This chain links TRBV12-5 with TRBJ1-1; D is possibly TRBD1 (5 bases). This CDR3 spans 13 amino acids. V was clipped by 7 bases and J by 4 bases, with 13 bases between them. The germline CDR1 and CDR2 sequences are LGHNT and FRNRAP. This CDR3 reads CASVWGSGTEAFF. The CDR3 DNA sequence: TGTGCTAGTGTTTGGGGCTCGGGCACTGAAGCTTTCTTT.

The rearrangement uses TRBV7-2 and TRBJ2-7; TRBD1 aligns across 8 bases. CDR1 is SGHTA, CDR2 FQGNSA, per germline. The junction had 6 bases not matched to a gene; V was cut back by 4 bases and J by 7 bases. The length of the CDR3 is 13 residues. The CDR3 sequence is CASSWDRTGEQYF. CDR3 nucleotide sequence: TGTGCCAGCAGCTGGGACAGGACTGGGGAGCAGTACTTC.

The sample holds a few counts of this clone. The chain carries TRBV6-5 and TRBJ1-3; no definite D call. The CDR3 is 14 amino acids. The V end was cut by 4 bases, the J end by 0 bases, with 7 bases between. Germline V lookup: CDR1 MNHEY, CDR2 SVGAGI. CDR3 DNA: TGTGCCAGCAGTTCTGCGCCCTCTGGAAACACCATATATTTT. Its translation: CASSSAPSGNTIYF.

V and J are TRBV7-2 and TRBJ2-5; perhaps TRBD1 as D (5 bases). The V gene's germline CDR1 is SGHTA and CDR2 FQGNSA. The CDR3 covers 13 residues. Trimming took 5 bases from V and 0 from J, leaving 7 bases between them. The CDR3 DNA reads as TGTGCCAGCAGCCTACAGGACCAAGAGACCCAGTACTTC. This encodes CASSLQDQETQYF.

The V gene is TRBV6-6, the J gene TRBJ1-2; 8 nucleotides match TRBD1. Germline-derived CDR1 and CDR2 are MNHNY and SVGAGI (reference sequence). The CDR3 covers 14 residues. Unmatched junction bases numbered 10, after V lost 11 bases and J lost 2 bases. The CDR3 coding sequence is TGTGCCGCCGCGGGGGACAGGCCGAACTATGGCTACACCTTC. Its translation is CAAAGDRPNYGYTF.

The chain carries TRBV6-5 and TRBJ1-4, with 8 bases fitting TRBD1. The germline CDR1 and CDR2 sequences are MNHEY and SVGAGI. V shed 0 bases, J shed 8 bases, and the junction held 5 bases outside the gene matches. There are 15 residues in the CDR3. CDR3 nucleotide sequence: TGTGCCAGCAGTTACTCGGCAGGGGGCGGCGAAAAACTGTTTTTT. Residues: CASSYSAGGGEKLFF.

The rearrangement links TRBV25-1 to TRBJ2-3, with a weak D call TRBD2 (7 bases). The germline V gene encodes CDR1 MGHDK and CDR2 SYGVNS. Trimming left V 5 bases short and J 6 bases short, with 15 bases between. This CDR3 is built from 14 residues. CDR3: CASSSGGRGDTQYF. CDR3 nucleotide sequence: TGTGCCAGCAGTTCGGGGGGCCGGGGGGATACGCAGTATTTT.

The chain uses TRBV11-2 and TRBJ1-1, with D possibly being TRBD1 (5 bases). This CDR3 has 15 amino acids. Germline CDR1 is SGHAT and CDR2 is FQNNGV. V was shortened by 3 bases and J by 4 bases, with 15 bases between the two germline ends. The CDR3 nucleotides are TGTGCCAGCAGCTTTGTCGGGGGGTCGGGCACTGAAGCTTTCTTT. It is translated as CASSFVGGSGTEAFF.

This chain uses TRBV30 with TRBJ1-6; D ambiguous. The V end was cut by 5 bases, the J end by 7 bases, with 18 bases between. The CDR3 runs to 15 residues. The V gene's germline CDR1 is GTSNPN and CDR2 SVGIG (reference sequence). For the CDR3, the DNA is TGTGCCTGGGATGGGGTTGGGCGGCCGAATTCACCCCTCCACTTT. Its translation: CAWDGVGRPNSPLHF.

The rearrangement joins TRBV6-1 to TRBJ2-7; 7 bases match TRBD2. V lost 1 base and J lost 4; bases outside the gene matches: 7. This CDR3 contains 15 residues. Germline CDR1 reads MNHNS; CDR2 reads SASEGT. CDR3 sequence (DNA): TGTGCCAGCAGTGAAGAATCAGCGGGAACTTACGAGCAGTACTTC. Protein product: CASSEESAGTYEQYF.

This chain connects TRBV6-5 to TRBJ1-2; 7 bases align to TRBD1. Germline V gene lookup returns CDR1 MNHEY and CDR2 SVGAGI. The junction had 12 bases not matched to a gene; V was cut back by 7 bases and J by 4 bases. The CDR3 length is 15 residues. CDR3 DNA: TGTGCCAGCACCCGGGGGGGGCCAGGGGGCTATGGCTACACCTTC. Encoded protein: CASTRGGPGGYGYTF.

The chain is built from TRBV27 and TRBJ2-7; TRBD2 might be the D (6 bases). Germline CDR1 is MNHEY and CDR2 is SMNVEV (reference sequence). V was clipped by 2 bases and J by 0 bases, with 8 bases between them. The CDR3 consists of 14 residues. Here the CDR3 reads CASSLAGISYEQYF. The CDR3, as DNA: TGTGCCAGCAGTTTAGCGGGGATCTCCTACGAGCAGTACTTC.

The CDR3 region has the DNA TGCGCCAGCAGCTTGGGTGCAGCGGGGGGGCCAGATACGCAGTATTTT. Translation: CASSLGAAGGPDTQYF. The chain employs TRBV5-1 and TRBJ2-3; TRBD2 agrees at 10 bases. Unmatched junction bases numbered 5, after V lost 0 bases and J lost 4 bases. CDR1 and CDR2 from the germline V gene are SGHRS and YFSETQ. CDR3 size: 16 residues.

The J gene is TRBJ1-5, the V gene TRBV7-2; 9 bases agree with TRBD1. Germline V gene lookup returns CDR1 SGHTA and CDR2 FQGNSA. The CDR3 is made up of 15 amino acids. With 4 bases clipped from V and 5 bases from J, the junction kept 6 bases outside the gene matches. The CDR3 nucleotides are TGTGCCAGCAGCTCGGGGGGACAGGGTGATCAGCCCCAGCATTTT. This gives the protein CASSSGGQGDQPQHF.

This clone was observed a handful of times. The chain carries TRBV18 and TRBJ1-5, with 7 bases matching TRBD1. The CDR3 contains 14 residues. The germline CDR1 and CDR2 sequences are KGHSH and LQKENI. The J segment lost 5 bases and the V segment lost 4 bases, leaving 5 bases of the junction unmatched. The CDR3 coding sequence is TGTGCCAGCTCACGAGGACAGGCCGATCAGCCCCAGCATTTT. Encoded protein: CASSRGQADQPQHF. The whole variable domain, remainder taken from reference TRBV18 and TRBJ1-5, is NAGVMQNPRHLVRRRGQEARLRCSPMKGHSHVYWYRQLPEEGLKFMVYLQKENIIDESGMPKERFSAEFPKEGPSILRIQQVVRGDSAAYFCASSRGQADQPQHFGDGTRLSIL.

In its sample, this clone was seen once. The chain couples TRBV5-4 to TRBJ1-1, with D possibly being TRBD1 (5 bases). Trimming stripped 7 bases from V and 1 base from J, with 11 bases between. This CDR3 is built from 13 residues. Germline loops: CDR1 SGHNT, CDR2 YYREEE (reference sequence). The CDR3: CASGLGGNTEAFF. DNA of the CDR3: TGTGCCAGCGGGCTCGGGGGGAACACTGAAGCTTTCTTT.

In DNA, the CDR3 is TGTGCCAGCAGTCACTCCGACAGGGACTATGGCTACACCTTC. As protein: CASSHSDRDYGYTF. This sequence joins TRBV28 and TRBJ1-2; 7 nucleotides match TRBD1. V lost 5 bases and J lost 3; bases outside the gene matches: 6. CDR1 is MDHEN and CDR2 is SYDVKM in the germline V gene. The CDR3 is 14 residues long.

The table lists this clone with a few counts. The V call is TRBV5-1, the J call TRBJ2-1; 9 bases line up with TRBD2. This CDR3 has 14 amino acids. CDR1 and CDR2 (germline): SGHRS, YFSETQ. The V segment lost 0 bases and the J segment 13 bases; nucleotides outside the gene matches: 8. The CDR3 DNA is TGCGCCAGCAGCTTGGAGACCAAACTAGCGGGCCAGTTCTTC. Amino acid sequence: CASSLETKLAGQFF.

The chain links TRBV11-3 to TRBJ2-2; D possibly corresponds to TRBD1 (6 bases). The CDR3 has 16 residues. V was cut by 5 bases and J by 0 bases, with 13 bases left in between. The germline V gene encodes CDR1 SGHNT and CDR2 YENEEA. The CDR3 sequence: CASSPQGPANTGELFF. CDR3 DNA sequence: TGTGCCAGCAGCCCACAGGGACCTGCGAACACCGGGGAGCTGTTTTTT.

This rearrangement joins TRBV12-5 to TRBJ1-1, with no clear D. V lost 3 bases and J lost 0, with 5 bases in between. The CDR3 sequence is 13 residues long. Germline loops: CDR1 LGHNT, CDR2 FRNRAP. The CDR3 DNA follows: TGTGCTAGTGGTTTCACCTTGAACACTGAAGCTTTCTTT. It encodes CASGFTLNTEAFF.

A single count supports this clone. Germline and junction disagree at one end, which may indicate a read error. The rearrangement links TRBV6-6 to TRBJ2-3; TRBD1 matches 10 bases. The germline V gene encodes CDR1 MNHNY and CDR2 SVGAGI (reference sequence). The CDR3 runs to 14 residues. The CDR3 region has the DNA TGTGCGAGCACCGGGACAGGGGACACAGATACGCAGTATTTT. Its translation is CASTGTGDTDTQYF.

This rearrangement joins TRBV18 to TRBJ1-1, with D tentatively TRBD1 (6 bases). This CDR3 has 14 residues. CDR1 and CDR2 (germline): KGHSH, LQKENI. Trimming took off 8 bases at V and 4 bases at J, with 17 bases between the two ends. The CDR3 here is CASTTGSNPTEAFF. In DNA, the CDR3 is TGTGCCAGCACTACAGGGTCTAACCCCACTGAAGCTTTCTTT. The full variable domain, in which reference TRBV18 and TRBJ1-1 provide the parts outside the CDR3, is NAGVMQNPRHLVRRRGQEARLRCSPMKGHSHVYWYRQLPEEGLKFMVYLQKENIIDESGMPKERFSAEFPKEGPSILRIQQVVRGDSAAYFCASTTGSNPTEAFFGQGTRLTVV.

The chain has TRBV10-3 and TRBJ2-1; 10 bases align to TRBD1. The trim removed 7 bases at V and 7 bases at J, leaving 7 bases unmatched. The germline V gene has CDR1 ENHRY and CDR2 SYGVKD. CDR3 length: 14 amino acids. For the CDR3, the DNA is TGTGCCATCATGAGGGACAGGGGAAGGAATGAGCAGTTCTTC. Translating gives CAIMRDRGRNEQFF.

The sample holds a few counts of this clone. The gene calls are TRBV19 and TRBJ2-2, with unresolved D. The V and J ends lost 9 bases and 2 bases respectively, with 7 bases between them. Looked up from germline, CDR1 is LNHDA and CDR2 is SQIVND (reference sequence). The CDR3 is 12 amino acids. CDR3: CASSRNTGELFF. CDR3 nucleotide sequence: TGTGCCAGCTCTAGAAACACCGGGGAGCTGTTTTTT.

The chain uses TRBV4-3 and TRBJ2-1, with a weak D call TRBD1 (6 bases). The CDR3 extends over 15 amino acids. Germline CDR1 is LGHNA and CDR2 is YSLEER. V lost 4 bases and J lost 0, with 10 bases in between. The CDR3 spells CASSPEGGSYNEQFF. The CDR3 bases are TGCGCCAGCAGCCCCGAAGGGGGCTCCTACAATGAGCAGTTCTTC.

CDR3 DNA: TGTGCCAGCAGCCCGACAGGACTAGTTAATGAGCAGTTCTTC. Translating gives CASSPTGLVNEQFF. The V gene is TRBV7-3, the J gene TRBJ2-1, with D perhaps TRBD2 (7 bases). Germline assignment: CDR1 SGHTA and CDR2 FQGTGA. V gave up 5 bases and J gave up 7 bases, with 15 bases separating them. This CDR3 is built from 14 residues.

The J gene is TRBJ2-4, the V gene TRBV5-6; D perhaps matches TRBD2 (6 bases). The CDR3 spans 14 residues. V was pared by 3 bases and J by 13 bases, with 20 bases between. Germline V gene lookup returns CDR1 SGHDT and CDR2 YYEEEE. CDR3 loop: CASSWAFGGSIQYF. CDR3 bases: TGTGCCAGCAGCTGGGCCTTTGGGGGGTCGATCCAGTACTTC.

The rearrangement links TRBV6-5 to TRBJ2-3; tentative D call: TRBD1 (5 bases). CDR3 length: 12 residues. Deletions cut 5 bases from V and 6 bases from J, with 9 bases between. Germline CDR1 MNHEY, CDR2 SVGAGI. The CDR3 reads CASSRTPDTQYF. The CDR3 nucleotides are TGTGCCAGCAGTCGGACACCGGATACGCAGTATTTT.

The rearrangement links TRBV18 to TRBJ2-3, with 7 bases fitting TRBD2. With V trimmed by 3 bases and J by 7 bases, 4 bases remained unmatched. The germline CDR1 and CDR2 sequences are KGHSH and LQKENI. CDR3 length: 13 residues. CDR3 sequence reads: CASSPGGLNTQYF. The CDR3 nucleotides are TGTGCCAGCTCACCGGGAGGGCTGAATACGCAGTATTTT.